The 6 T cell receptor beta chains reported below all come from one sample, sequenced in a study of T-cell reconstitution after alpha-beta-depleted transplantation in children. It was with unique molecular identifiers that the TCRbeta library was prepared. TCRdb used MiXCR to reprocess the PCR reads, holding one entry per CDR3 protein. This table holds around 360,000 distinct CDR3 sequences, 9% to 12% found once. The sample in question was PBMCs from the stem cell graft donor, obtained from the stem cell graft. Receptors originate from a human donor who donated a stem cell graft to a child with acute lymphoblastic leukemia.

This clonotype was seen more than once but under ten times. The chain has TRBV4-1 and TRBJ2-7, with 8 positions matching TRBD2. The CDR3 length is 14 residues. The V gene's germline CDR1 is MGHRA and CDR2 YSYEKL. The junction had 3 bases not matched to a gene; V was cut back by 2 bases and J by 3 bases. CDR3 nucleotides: TGCGCCAGCAGCCAACCGGGACTAGTCTACGAGCAGTACTTC. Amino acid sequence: CASSQPGLVYEQYF.

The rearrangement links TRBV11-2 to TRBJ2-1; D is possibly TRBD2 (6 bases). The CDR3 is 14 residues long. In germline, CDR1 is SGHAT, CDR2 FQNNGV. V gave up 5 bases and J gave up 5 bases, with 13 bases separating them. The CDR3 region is CASSPAGIHNEQFF. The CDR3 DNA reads TGTGCCAGCAGCCCTGCGGGGATACACAATGAGCAGTTCTTC. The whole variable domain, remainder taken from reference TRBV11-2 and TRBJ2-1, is EAGVAQSPRYKIIEKRQSVAFWCNPISGHATLYWYQQILGQGPKLLIQFQNNGVVDDSQLPKDRFSAERLKGVDSTLKIQPAKLEDSAVYLCASSPAGIHNEQFFGPGTRLTVL.

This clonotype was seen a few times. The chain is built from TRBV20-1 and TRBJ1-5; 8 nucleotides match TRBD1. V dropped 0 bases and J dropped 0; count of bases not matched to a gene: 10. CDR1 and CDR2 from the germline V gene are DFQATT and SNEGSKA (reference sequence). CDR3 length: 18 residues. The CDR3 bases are TGCAGTGCTAGAGATCCCCAGGGGGCGACTTATAGCAATCAGCCCCAGCATTTT. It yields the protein CSARDPQGATYSNQPQHF.

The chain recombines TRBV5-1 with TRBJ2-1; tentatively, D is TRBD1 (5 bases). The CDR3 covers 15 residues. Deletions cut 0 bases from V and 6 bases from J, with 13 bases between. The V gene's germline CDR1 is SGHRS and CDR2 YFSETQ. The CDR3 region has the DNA TGCGCCAGCAGCTTGGGGTTTGGGGCCAGCAATGAGCAGTTCTTC. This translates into CASSLGFGASNEQFF.

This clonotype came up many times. Written as DNA, the CDR3 is TGCAGCGTCCTTGGTCGGCGGAGAGAATCCTATGGCTACACCTTC. Translation: CSVLGRRRESYGYTF. The chain is built from TRBV29-1 and TRBJ1-2; D gene ambiguous. This CDR3 region has 15 residues. In germline, CDR1 is SQVTM, CDR2 ANQGSEA. V lost 6 bases to trimming and J lost 4 bases, with 21 bases between them.

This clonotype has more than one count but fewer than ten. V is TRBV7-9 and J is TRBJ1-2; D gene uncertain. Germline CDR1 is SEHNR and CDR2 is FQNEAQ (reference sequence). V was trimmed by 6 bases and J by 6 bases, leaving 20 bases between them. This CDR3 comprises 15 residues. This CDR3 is CASSHPQALLDGYTF. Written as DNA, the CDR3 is TGTGCCAGCAGTCACCCACAAGCCCTTCTGGATGGCTACACCTTC.